These T cell receptor beta chains were read from a single sample in a study of cytotoxic CD8 clonotypes in ibrutinib-treated CLL. TCRdb's table, derived via immunoSEQ multiplex PCR, lists solely in-frame clones and lacks some. The sample consists of 50,000 or so clones, less than 85% of them appearing once. The sample consisted of PBMCs, taken after 24 months of ibrutinib treatment. These receptors all stem from a human donor with chronic lymphocytic leukemia. The CDR3 runs from the conserved cysteine through the conserved F or W. A D gene is named only where the DNA matches it firmly. Clone size is stated in some rows and not others, as once, few, many or a class when expanded.

>NA|TRBV7-9|TRBJ2-3|TRBD1
CASSSYRGRFDTQYF
TGTGCCAGCAGCTCATACAGGGGGCGTTTCGATACGCAGTATTTT
>once|TRBV29-1|TRBJ2-7|NA
CSVGQSTYEQYF
TGCAGCGTTGGACAGTCTACCTACGAGCAGTACTTC
>NA|TRBV6-5|TRBJ2-7|NA
CASSQGPGYEQYF
TGTGCCAGCAGTCAGGGACCAGGCTACGAGCAGTACTTC
>NA|TRBV29-1|TRBJ2-7|NA
CSVVDAGWEQYF
TGCAGCGTTGTGGACGCTGGTTGGGAGCAGTACTTC
>NA|TRBV10-3|TRBJ2-1|NA
CAIRGRNEQFF
TGTGCCATCAGGGGACGCAATGAGCAGTTCTTC
>NA|TRBV9|TRBJ2-1|TRBD2
CASSGTSGSGNEQFF
TGTGCCAGCAGCGGGACTAGCGGGAGTGGTAATGAGCAGTTCTTC
>NA|TRBV6-5|TRBJ2-3|NA
CASSSTTDTQYF
TGTGCCAGCAGTTCCACAACAGATACGCAGTATTTT
>NA|TRBV5-1|TRBJ2-2|TRBD2
CASSFTPGGATGELFF
TGCGCCAGCAGCTTTACGCCGGGGGGAGCTACCGGGGAGCTGTTTTTT
>NA|TRBV4-1|TRBJ1-5|NA
CASSQVEAGAGSNQPQHF
TGCGCCAGCAGCCAAGTCGAGGCAGGGGCTGGTAGCAATCAGCCCCAGCATTTT
>NA|TRBV16|TRBJ2-5|NA
CASSPNQGSGWETQYF
TGTGCCAGCAGCCCGAATCAGGGGTCAGGGTGGGAGACCCAGTACTTC
>NA|TRBV6-6|TRBJ2-4|TRBD1
CASSDRGLRNIQYF
TGTGCCAGCAGTGACAGGGGGCTAAGAAACATTCAGTACTTC
>NA|TRBV30|TRBJ2-7|TRBD2
CAWSQQGTSRYEQYF
TGTGCCTGGAGCCAGCAAGGGACTAGCAGGTACGAGCAGTACTTC
>NA|TRBV19|TRBJ1-3|NA
CASSIRAGASGNTIYF
TGTGCCAGTAGTATAAGAGCGGGGGCCTCTGGAAACACCATATATTTT
>NA|TRBV6-1|TRBJ1-1|NA
CASIANTEAFF
TGTGCCAGCATTGCGAACACTGAAGCTTTCTTT